What follows describes a single TCR beta chain. Its antigen is undetermined. The sample belongs to a study of T cells in Graves' hyperthyroidism and ophthalmopathy. Notes on the study in general: Most thyroid-expanded clonotypes above 0.001 were also found in blood.

The CDR3 regions of TCR beta were amplified from RNA transcripts. First-round RT-PCR targeting the TCR CDR3 was performed with the HTBI primer set. TCRdb fed the multiplex PCR reads into MiXCR, producing one record per CDR3 protein. The sample carries fewer than 450,000 distinct CDR3 sequences, 15% to 20% recorded once. The ends were cut back, 2 bases at V and 4 bases at J, with 13 bases in the middle. This CDR3 contains 15 residues. Germline CDR1 LGHDT, CDR2 YNNKEL (reference sequence). Diagnoses were established using clinical symptoms, serum thyroxine and TRAb, thyroid ultrasound and orbital computed tomography. Before ophthalmopathy appeared, progressors gave blood at initial hyperthyroidism diagnosis.

Sequencing input: blood. This receptor was taken from a woman in her twenties or thirties with Graves' hyperthyroidism that later progressed to Graves' ophthalmopathy. This chain joins TRBV3-1 and TRBJ2-3; no firm D call. The CDR3 spells CASSQNLGRPDTQYF. CDR3 in DNA: TGTGCCAGCAGCCAAAACCTAGGACGACCAGATACGCAGTATTTT.